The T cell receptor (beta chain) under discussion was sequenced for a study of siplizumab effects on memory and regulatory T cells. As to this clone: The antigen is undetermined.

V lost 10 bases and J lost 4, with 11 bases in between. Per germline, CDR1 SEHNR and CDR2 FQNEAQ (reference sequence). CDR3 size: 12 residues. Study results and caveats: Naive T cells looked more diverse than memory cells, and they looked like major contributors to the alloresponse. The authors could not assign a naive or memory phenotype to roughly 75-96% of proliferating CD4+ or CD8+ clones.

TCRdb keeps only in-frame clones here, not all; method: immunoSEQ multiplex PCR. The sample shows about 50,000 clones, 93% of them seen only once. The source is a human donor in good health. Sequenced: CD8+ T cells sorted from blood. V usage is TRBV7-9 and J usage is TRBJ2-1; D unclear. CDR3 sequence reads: CATLPQYNEQFF. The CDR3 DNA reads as TGTGCCACCCTCCCTCAGTACAATGAGCAGTTCTTC.